This T cell receptor beta chain was identified in a study of siplizumab effects on memory and regulatory T cells. Study-level points and caveats: Of the alloreactive clones, only a minor fraction mapped to unstimulated subsets.

Points on this clone: Its antigen is unidentified.

Looked up from germline, CDR1 is MNHEY and CDR2 is SMNVEV (reference sequence). CDR3 length: 13 residues. Trimming took 6 bases from V and 7 from J; bases not matched to a gene: 5. This table comes from immunoSEQ multiplex PCR, and its TCRdb copy is limited to in-frame clones, with some not included. The sample shows some 73,000 clones, just over 90% of them seen only once. Sequenced material: CD8+ T cells sorted from blood. The chain couples TRBV27 to TRBJ2-1; 8 bases agree with TRBD2. This sequence was found in a human donor in good health. The CDR3 nucleotides read TGTGCCAGCAGCCCGGGGGGGTCGAATGAGCAGTTCTTC. It specifies CASSPGGSNEQFF.